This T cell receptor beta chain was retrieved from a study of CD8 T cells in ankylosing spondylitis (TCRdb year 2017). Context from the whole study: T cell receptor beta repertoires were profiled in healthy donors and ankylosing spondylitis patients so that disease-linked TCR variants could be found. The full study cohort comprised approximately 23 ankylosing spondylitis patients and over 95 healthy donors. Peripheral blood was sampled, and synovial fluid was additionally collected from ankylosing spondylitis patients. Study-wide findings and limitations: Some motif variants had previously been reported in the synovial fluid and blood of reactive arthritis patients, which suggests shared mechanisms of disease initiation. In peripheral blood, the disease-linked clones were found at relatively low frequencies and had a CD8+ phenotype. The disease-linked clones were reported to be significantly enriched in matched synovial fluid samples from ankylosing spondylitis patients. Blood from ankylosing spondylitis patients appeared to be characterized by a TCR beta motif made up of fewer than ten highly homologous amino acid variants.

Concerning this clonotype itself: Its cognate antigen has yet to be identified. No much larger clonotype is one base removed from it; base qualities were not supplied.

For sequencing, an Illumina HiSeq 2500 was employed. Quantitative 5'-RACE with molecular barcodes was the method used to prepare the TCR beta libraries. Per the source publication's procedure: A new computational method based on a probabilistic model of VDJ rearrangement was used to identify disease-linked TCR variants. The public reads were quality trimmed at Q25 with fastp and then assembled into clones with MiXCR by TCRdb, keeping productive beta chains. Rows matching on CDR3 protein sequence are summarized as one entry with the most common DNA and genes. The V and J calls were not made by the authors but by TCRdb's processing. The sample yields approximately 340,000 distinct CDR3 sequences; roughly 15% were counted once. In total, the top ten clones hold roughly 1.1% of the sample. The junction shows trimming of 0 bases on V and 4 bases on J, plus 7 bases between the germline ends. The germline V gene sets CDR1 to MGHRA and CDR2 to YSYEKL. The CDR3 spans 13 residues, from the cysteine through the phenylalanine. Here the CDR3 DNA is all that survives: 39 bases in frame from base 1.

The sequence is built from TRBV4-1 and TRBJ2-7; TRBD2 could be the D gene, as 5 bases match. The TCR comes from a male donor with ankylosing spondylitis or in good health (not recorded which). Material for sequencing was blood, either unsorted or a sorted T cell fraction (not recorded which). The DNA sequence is TGCGCCAGCAGCCAAGACGGGATTTACGAGCAGTACTTC. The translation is CASSQDGIYEQYF.